One and the same sample provided the 18 T cell receptor beta chains below, sequenced in a study of blood T cell repertoires in COVID-19. Clones were read by immunoSEQ multiplex PCR, and TCRdb kept only the in-frame ones, dropping some. The sample holds under 250,000 clones, about four fifths seen once. Sequencing was carried out using peripheral blood. The receptors were sampled from a woman between 18 and 30 years old with acute or convalescent COVID-19.

This clone was counted once. The chain recombines TRBV27 with TRBJ2-7, with a weak D call TRBD1 (6 bases). The CDR3 extends over 16 amino acids. Germline V gene sequence: CDR1 MNHEY, CDR2 SMNVEV (reference sequence). V shed 5 bases and J shed 2 bases, with 19 bases lying between them. CDR3 in DNA: TGTGCCAGCAGTCTCTATACCGGGACACATACCTACGAGCAGTACTTC. This translates into CASSLYTGTHTYEQYF.

The chain has TRBV10-3 and TRBJ1-3; D perhaps matches TRBD1 (5 bases). Germline V gene sequence: CDR1 ENHRY, CDR2 SYGVKD. CDR3 length: 16 residues. The V end was cut by 2 bases, the J end by 4 bases, with 15 bases between. The CDR3 loop reads CAISELPPGGGNTIYF. The CDR3 nucleotides read TGTGCCATCAGTGAGCTTCCCCCGGGGGGGGGAAACACCATATATTTT.

This clone appeared a few times. The chain couples TRBV5-5 to TRBJ2-2; D unresolved. There are 14 residues in the CDR3. Germline V gene data show CDR1 as SGHKS and CDR2 as YYEKEE (reference sequence). V gave up 0 bases and J gave up 0 bases, with 3 bases separating them. Here the CDR3 reads CASSLGANTGELFF. The DNA for the CDR3 is TGTGCCAGCAGCTTGGGAGCGAACACCGGGGAGCTGTTTTTT.

The rearrangement joins TRBV4-3 to TRBJ1-6; 8 positions match TRBD1. Germline trimming cut 3 bases from V and 7 bases from J; bases unmatched to any gene: 2. Germline V CDR1 and CDR2: LGHNA, YSLEER. This CDR3 spans 14 amino acids. CDR3 coding DNA: TGCGCCAGCAGCCAGGGACAGGAGAATTCACCCCTCCACTTT. As protein: CASSQGQENSPLHF.

The chain joins TRBV4-3 to TRBJ1-2; D not certain. Germline V gives CDR1 LGHNA, CDR2 YSLEER. This CDR3 spans 18 amino acids. Trimming pared 0 bases from V and 4 bases from J, leaving 21 bases between. The CDR3 region has the DNA TGCGCCAGCAGCCAAGATAGAATCGAAATGCACTACTTCTATGGCTACACCTTC. Its protein is CASSQDRIEMHYFYGYTF.

The rearrangement uses TRBV28 and TRBJ2-1, with TRBD1 identical over 9 bases. V dropped 4 bases and J dropped 8; count of bases not matched to a gene: 3. The CDR3 sequence is 13 residues long. Germline V lookup: CDR1 MDHEN, CDR2 SYDVKM. The CDR3 loop reads CASSWTGEDEQFF. CDR3 DNA: TGTGCCAGCAGTTGGACAGGGGAGGATGAGCAGTTCTTC.

CDR3 in DNA: TGTGCCAGCAGGAGGGAGCTCGCGGGACTCAGAAATACGCAGTATTTT. Translated, it gives CASRRELAGLRNTQYF. This chain links TRBV28 with TRBJ2-3, with TRBD2 as a possible D gene (6 bases). V lost 6 bases, J lost 7 bases, and 23 bases lay in between. The CDR3 covers 16 residues. In germline, CDR1 is MDHEN, CDR2 SYDVKM.

CDR3 in amino acids: CASRKTGAPPDWGYF. CDR3 sequence (DNA): TGTGCCAGCCGTAAGACAGGGGCCCCTCCCGACTGGGGGTACTTC. The chain uses TRBV5-6 and TRBJ2-7; 8 bases are a match to TRBD1. The CDR3 covers 15 residues. Germline V gene data show CDR1 as SGHDT and CDR2 as YYEEEE. Unmatched junction bases numbered 21, after V lost 7 bases and J lost 12 bases.

J is TRBJ2-1 and V is TRBV14; tentative D call: TRBD2 (5 bases). Trimming stripped 0 bases from V and 0 bases from J, with 27 bases between. Germline V gives CDR1 SGHDN, CDR2 FVKESK. This CDR3 has 22 amino acids. As DNA, the CDR3 is TGTGCCAGCAGCCAAGATAGGGCCGGGGTTAGGGTACCACCCAGCTCCTACAATGAGCAGTTCTTC. It translates to CASSQDRAGVRVPPSSYNEQFF.

There are a few counts of this clone. The same CDR3 can be traced to other DNA sequences in this sample. The chain is built from TRBV7-5 and TRBJ2-1; the tabulated D call, TRBD2, remains unverified against the DNA. TRBV7-5 is deemed a pseudogene. The CDR3 is 14 amino acids. The CDR3 DNA reads TGTGCCAGAAGCTTGCGAGGCGCCGTCTATGAGCAGTTCTTC. Its protein product is CARSLRGAVYEQFF.

The V call is TRBV7-3, the J call TRBJ2-2, with 12 bases lining up with TRBD2. CDR1 SGHTA and CDR2 FQGTGA come from the germline V gene. V lost 5 bases and J lost 5; bases outside the gene matches: 3. There are 15 residues in the CDR3. The CDR3 reads CASSLAGGRTGELFF. DNA of the CDR3: TGTGCCAGCAGCCTAGCGGGAGGGCGGACCGGGGAGCTGTTTTTT. Together with reference TRBV7-3 and TRBJ2-2, the CDR3 gives the full variable domain: GAGVSQTPSNKVTEKGKYVELRCDPISGHTALYWYRQSLGQGPEFLIYFQGTGAADDSGLPNDRFFAVRPEGSVSTLKIQRTERGDSAVYLCASSLAGGRTGELFFGEGSRLTVL.

The DNA of the CDR3 is TGTGCCAGCAGCCAGATACTAGCGGGAGGGAACCCAAGCTCCTACGAGCAGTACTTC. Amino acid sequence: CASSQILAGGNPSSYEQYF. The J gene is TRBJ2-7, the V gene TRBV3-1 (or the pseudogene TRBV3-2); 13 bases are a match to TRBD2. CDR3 size: 19 residues. Germline V gene lookup returns CDR1 LGHDT and CDR2 YNNKEL (reference sequence). V shed 3 bases and J 0 bases; nucleotides not matched to a gene: 11.

This chain joins TRBV28 and TRBJ2-7; 13 bases are a match to TRBD2. V lost 11 bases, J lost 7 bases, and 11 bases stayed unmatched. CDR1 is MDHEN and CDR2 is SYDVKM in the germline V gene. CDR3 length equals 14 residues. The CDR3 DNA follows: TGTGCCGGCGCCGGGACTAGCGGGATGAGGGAGCAGTACTTC. It is translated as CAGAGTSGMREQYF.

The chain uses TRBV7-8 and TRBJ2-7; possible D gene TRBD2, 6 bases. CDR1 and CDR2 from the germline V gene are SGHVS and FQNEAQ. This CDR3 region has 13 residues. Trimming pared 4 bases from V and 6 bases from J, leaving 13 bases between. The CDR3 loop is CASSSSGRGEQYF. CDR3 DNA sequence: TGTGCCAGCAGCTCCTCCGGGAGAGGCGAGCAGTACTTC.

The chain carries TRBV4-1 and TRBJ2-1; TRBD2 might be the D (5 bases). This CDR3 has 14 residues. Per the germline V gene, CDR1 is MGHRA and CDR2 is YSYEKL. V lost 2 bases to trimming and J lost 5 bases, with 10 bases between them. CDR3 region: CASSQPGRNNEQFF. The CDR3 nucleotides read TGCGCCAGCAGCCAACCGGGAAGAAACAATGAGCAGTTCTTC.

This clone was counted between two and nine times. V usage is TRBV3-1 (or the pseudogene TRBV3-2) and J usage is TRBJ2-2; D unresolved. The V end lost 3 bases, the J end lost 0 bases, and 11 bases lay between the germline ends. The CDR3 spans 16 residues. Germline loops: CDR1 LGHDT, CDR2 YNNKEL (reference sequence). DNA for the CDR3: TGTGCCAGCAGCCACGGCGGCGGAACGAACACCGGGGAGCTGTTTTTT. It encodes CASSHGGGTNTGELFF.

This chain links TRBV30 with TRBJ1-6; D may be TRBD1 (6 bases). The CDR3 length is 16 residues. V was pared by 5 bases and J by 0 bases, with 14 bases between. Germline CDR1 and CDR2: GTSNPN and SVGIG (reference sequence). Here the CDR3 DNA reads TGTGCCTGGGAACAGGGCCCGAGCTCCTATAATTCACCCCTCCACTTT. Translation gives CAWEQGPSSYNSPLHF.

This clone has a handful of counts. V usage is TRBV6-6 and J usage is TRBJ2-3; no reliable D call. The CDR3 extends over 15 amino acids. The germline V gene has CDR1 MNHNY and CDR2 SVGAGI (reference sequence). Trimming removed 6 bases at V and 1 base at J, with 14 bases between. CDR3 residues: CASRQNSIGTDTQYF. In DNA, the CDR3 is TGTGCCAGCAGGCAGAATAGCATCGGCACAGATACGCAGTATTTT.